These 18 T cell receptor beta chains were all obtained from the same sample, sequenced in a study of cytomegalovirus exposure and HLA in healthy donors. The primer mix had 60 Vbeta and 13 Jbeta primers. Libraries were prepared by immunoSEQ multiplex PCR; TCRdb keeps only in-frame clonotypes and omits some of them. The table includes around 100,000 clones, over 60% detected once. The sample was PBMCs. The receptors stem from a woman aged 18-35 years in good health and CMV-seropositive.

V is TRBV13 and J is TRBJ2-7; D gene unclear. The V gene lost 3 bases and the J gene lost 3 bases, with 12 bases spanning the gap. Germline loops: CDR1 PRHDT, CDR2 FYEKMQ (reference sequence). The CDR3 extends over 14 amino acids. The CDR3 loop is CASSFRQAGYEQYF. In DNA, the CDR3 is TGTGCCAGCAGCTTTAGGCAGGCCGGCTACGAGCAGTACTTC. Supplemented by reference TRBV13 and TRBJ2-7, the full variable domain reads AAGVIQSPRHLIKEKRETATLKCYPIPRHDTVYWYQQGPGQDPQFLISFYEKMQSDKGSIPDRFSAQQFSDYHSELNMSSLELGDSALYFCASSFRQAGYEQYFGPGTRLTVT.

The V and J genes are TRBV4-2 and TRBJ2-3; TRBD2 agrees at 8 bases. Germline CDR1 LGHNA, CDR2 YNFKEQ. The junction had 7 bases not matched to a gene; V was cut back by 3 bases and J by 5 bases. The CDR3 sequence is 15 residues long. Here the CDR3 reads CASSQTSARVDTQYF. The CDR3 region has the DNA TGTGCCAGCAGCCAGACTAGCGCTAGGGTAGATACGCAGTATTTT.

Remarks on this clone: One end of the junction does not line up with germline, which may come from a read error. The genes are TRBV19 and TRBJ2-4; the match to TRBD2 covers 13 bases. This CDR3 spans 18 amino acids. CDR1 and CDR2 (germline): LNHDA, SQIVND (reference sequence). The CDR3 DNA sequence: TGTGCCACTAGTACCGGGGGACTAGCGGGACTAGCCAAAAACATTCAGTACTTC. The encoded protein is CATSTGGLAGLAKNIQYF.

This clone was recorded once. The chain has TRBV6-5 and TRBJ1-5; D might be TRBD1 (5 bases). Trimming pared 2 bases from V and 7 bases from J, leaving 12 bases between. Germline values: CDR1 MNHEY, CDR2 SVGAGI. The CDR3 consists of 14 residues. In nucleotides, the CDR3 is TGTGCCAGCAGTTACGTCAGGGTGGGACAGCCCCAGCATTTT. This encodes CASSYVRVGQPQHF.

This clone was found a few times. The gene calls are TRBV4-2 and TRBJ1-2, with D perhaps TRBD1 (5 bases). V lost 2 bases and J 1 base, leaving 14 bases between the germline ends. The germline V gene encodes CDR1 LGHNA and CDR2 YNFKEQ. This CDR3 spans 16 amino acids. The CDR3 bases are TGTGCCAGCAGCCAACCCGAGACAGTAGTTAACTATGGCTACACCTTC. The encoded protein is CASSQPETVVNYGYTF.

The chain joins TRBV19 to TRBJ2-7; D perhaps matches TRBD1 (6 bases). Germline loops: CDR1 LNHDA, CDR2 SQIVND (reference sequence). Trimming removed 5 bases at V and 5 bases at J, with 10 bases between. This CDR3 region has 12 residues. The CDR3 loop is CASSSPGDEQYF. The CDR3 DNA reads TGTGCCAGTAGTTCTCCAGGGGACGAGCAGTACTTC.

V is TRBV6-6 and J is TRBJ1-2, with 7 positions matching TRBD1. Germline V gives CDR1 MNHNY, CDR2 SVGAGI (reference sequence). The CDR3 consists of 14 residues. V was clipped by 7 bases and J by 2 bases; unmatched bases: 7. The CDR3 reads CASTPDRLNYGYTF. The CDR3, as DNA: TGTGCCAGCACCCCGGACAGGCTGAACTATGGCTACACCTTC.

This chain uses TRBV6-5 with TRBJ2-3; TRBD1 matches at 7 bases. Unmatched junction bases numbered 6, after V lost 6 bases and J lost 0 bases. From germline, CDR1 is MNHEY and CDR2 SVGAGI. The CDR3 sequence is 15 residues long. The chain's CDR3 is CASRPRGWSTDTQYF. CDR3 nucleotides: TGTGCCAGCAGGCCCAGGGGGTGGAGCACAGATACGCAGTATTTT.

This clone is a singleton in its sample. In DNA, the CDR3 is TGTGCCAGCAGCCCCTCCCTAGGCTACCCCTACGAGCAGTACTTC. Its protein product is CASSPSLGYPYEQYF. V usage is TRBV14 and J usage is TRBJ2-7, with no clear D. The CDR3 runs 15 residues. Germline V CDR1 and CDR2: SGHDN, FVKESK. The V and J ends lost 4 bases and 2 bases respectively, with 15 bases between them.

The V call is TRBV19, the J call TRBJ1-1; 7 nucleotides agree with TRBD1. Germline CDR1 and CDR2: LNHDA and SQIVND (reference sequence). The V gene end was trimmed by 10 bases and the J gene end by 0 bases; junction bases not matched to a gene: 8. The CDR3 length is 14 residues. CDR3 DNA: TGTGCCACCCGACGACAGGGACTGAACACTGAAGCTTTCTTT. This encodes CATRRQGLNTEAFF.

The V call is TRBV30, the J call TRBJ1-1, with D maybe TRBD1 (5 bases). V dropped 3 bases and J dropped 2 bases, with 10 bases sitting between them. Germline V lookup: CDR1 GTSNPN, CDR2 SVGIG (reference sequence). This CDR3 region has 13 residues. The CDR3 DNA sequence: TGTGCCTGGAGCCGGGGGTCCAACACTGAAGCTTTCTTT. It is translated as CAWSRGSNTEAFF.

There are a few counts of this clone. The genes are TRBV28 and TRBJ1-1, with no clear D. The CDR3 contains 15 residues. Germline V lookup: CDR1 MDHEN, CDR2 SYDVKM. Trimming removed 2 bases at V and 5 bases at J, with 15 bases between. The CDR3 here is CASSLGGNRNTEAFF. The CDR3 bases are TGTGCCAGCAGTTTAGGAGGAAATAGGAATACTGAAGCTTTCTTT. The whole variable domain, filled in from reference TRBV28 and TRBJ1-1, reads DVKVTQSSRYLVKRTGEKVFLECVQDMDHENMFWYRQDPGLGLRLIYFSYDVKMKEKGDIPEGYSVSREKKERFSLILESASTNQTSMYLCASSLGGNRNTEAFFGQGTRLTVV.

This clone was found once. The chain links TRBV19 to TRBJ2-2, with 9 positions matching TRBD2. Trimming at V came to 5 bases and at J to 7 bases, leaving 11 bases not matched to a gene. In germline, CDR1 is LNHDA, CDR2 SQIVND (reference sequence). The CDR3 totals 16 residues. CDR3 region: CASSDTGTSYVGELFF. CDR3 sequence (DNA): TGTGCCAGTAGTGACACCGGGACTAGCTATGTCGGGGAGCTGTTTTTT. The variable domain in full, completed from reference TRBV19 and TRBJ2-2, reads DGGITQSPKYLFRKEGQNVTLSCEQNLNHDAMYWYRQDPGQGLRLIYYSQIVNDFQKGDIAEGYSVSREKKESFPLTVTSAQKNPTAFYLCASSDTGTSYVGELFFGEGSRLTVL.

This chain connects TRBV19 to TRBJ2-7, with a possible D match to TRBD2 (6 bases). The CDR3 loop spans 16 amino acids. Trimming pared 4 bases from V and 1 base from J, leaving 17 bases between. In germline, CDR1 is LNHDA, CDR2 SQIVND (reference sequence). CDR3: CASSNPAGPRSYEQYF. In DNA form, the CDR3 reads TGTGCCAGTAGTAACCCAGCGGGTCCTAGGTCCTACGAGCAGTACTTC.

The CDR3 sequence is CASRLSSGQETQYF. The CDR3 nucleotides read TGCGCCAGCAGGCTAAGTAGCGGCCAAGAGACCCAGTACTTC. The gene calls are TRBV5-1 and TRBJ2-5; D possibly corresponds to TRBD2 (6 bases). CDR1 is SGHRS and CDR2 is YFSETQ in the germline V gene. The CDR3 covers 14 residues. V shed 5 bases and J shed 1 base, with 12 bases lying between them. Filled out from reference TRBV5-1 and TRBJ2-5, the complete variable domain reads KAGVTQTPRYLIKTRGQQVTLSCSPISGHRSVSWYQQTPGQGLQFLFEYFSETQRNKGNFPGRFSGRQFSNSRSEMNVSTLELGDSALYLCASRLSSGQETQYFGPGTRLLVL.

This clone was detected a few times. The chain carries TRBV6-1 and TRBJ1-2, with D maybe TRBD1 (5 bases). This CDR3 comprises 15 residues. Germline V lookup: CDR1 MNHNS, CDR2 SASEGT. Trimming left V 4 bases short and J 0 bases short, with 12 bases between. CDR3 residues: CASSVVTDTNYGYTF. CDR3 in DNA: TGTGCCAGCAGTGTGGTGACAGACACTAACTATGGCTACACCTTC.

This clone has more than one count but fewer than ten. The chain carries TRBV19 and TRBJ2-6; D gene ambiguous. Germline-derived CDR1 and CDR2 are LNHDA and SQIVND (reference sequence). Trimming removed 6 bases at V and 0 bases at J, with 6 bases between. This CDR3 has 14 residues. The CDR3 here is CASSQNSGANVLTF. CDR3 bases: TGTGCCAGTAGCCAGAACTCTGGGGCCAACGTCCTGACTTTC.

A single count supports this clone. V gene TRBV7-9 combines with J gene TRBJ2-7; 7 bases align to TRBD2. Germline CDR1 SEHNR, CDR2 FQNEAQ (reference sequence). The CDR3 length is 11 residues. Germline trimming cut 11 bases from V and 2 bases from J; bases unmatched to any gene: 3. CDR3 in amino acids: CAGGETYEQYF. DNA for the CDR3: TGTGCCGGGGGGGAGACCTACGAGCAGTACTTC.